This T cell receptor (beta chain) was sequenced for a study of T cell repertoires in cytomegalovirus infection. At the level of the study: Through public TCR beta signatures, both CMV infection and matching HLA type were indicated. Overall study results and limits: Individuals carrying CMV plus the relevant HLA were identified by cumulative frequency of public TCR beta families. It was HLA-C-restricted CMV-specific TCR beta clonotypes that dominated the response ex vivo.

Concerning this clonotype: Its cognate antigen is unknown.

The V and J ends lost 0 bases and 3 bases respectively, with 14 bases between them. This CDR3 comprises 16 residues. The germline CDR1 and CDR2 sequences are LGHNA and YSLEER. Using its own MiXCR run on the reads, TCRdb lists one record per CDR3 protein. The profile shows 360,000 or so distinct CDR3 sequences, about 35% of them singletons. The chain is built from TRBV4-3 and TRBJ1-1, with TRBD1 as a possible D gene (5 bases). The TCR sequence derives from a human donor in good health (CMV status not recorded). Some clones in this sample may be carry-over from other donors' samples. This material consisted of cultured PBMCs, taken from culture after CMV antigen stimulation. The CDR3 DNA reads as TGCGCCAGCAGCCAAGAGGCAATGGGGGGGTACACTGAAGCTTTCTTT. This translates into CASSQEAMGGYTEAFF.